The sequence of this T cell receptor (beta chain) was determined in a study of shared clonotypes between healthy human individuals (dated by TCRdb to 2019 to 2021). Describing the broader study: Two women and a few men aged 18 to 49 years were included in the cohort. To increase sequencing depth and limit assay-specific biases, TCR repertoire library preparation and sequencing were carried out by different laboratories using diverse techniques. Each donor's leukapheresis produced roughly between roughly 0.94 and 9.5 billion PBMCs. For each donor, three plates each were used for CD4 naive and CD4 memory, two plates were used for CD8 naive, and one plate was used for CD8 memory. To estimate repertoire size and how much clonotype sharing occurs between individuals, the study deeply sequenced the blood TCR repertoires of several healthy adults.

The germline V gene yields KGHSH for CDR1 and LQKENI for CDR2. V ends up 2 bases short and J 2 bases short, with an unmatched junction base count of 4. Counted from cysteine to phenylalanine, this CDR3 has 17 amino acids. Only the CDR3 DNA stays, 51 bases, in frame from base 1. The donors were healthy, HIV-negative adults who had no recently reported acute infections or vaccinations. Every donor was a Caucasian adult residing in Nashville, Tennessee, USA. CD4+ T cells were enriched by magnetic negative selection; naive cells were then positively selected on CD45RA, and the negative fraction formed the memory subset. Blood was obtained by leukapheresis, after which PBMCs were separated by Ficoll-Histopaque density gradient centrifugation and cryopreserved in liquid nitrogen vapor phase. Analytical flow cytometry was used to check the purity and quantity of every magnetically sorted T cell population. Each sorted fraction had its genomic DNA isolated and then quantified by UV absorbance on a Nanodrop 2000c.

Study-wide findings and limitations: Naive subsets generally had larger estimated clonotype richness than memory subsets did. Because the study included a small number of donors, the genetic and exposure-history diversity represented was limited. Sharing across a few donors was observed for around 4.8% of naive CD4, 3.5% of naive CD8, over 2% of memory CD4, and less than 0.45% of memory CD8 clonotypes. Sampling was restricted to blood, and TCR repertoires in tissues likely differ from the TCR repertoires found in blood. Based on pairwise subsampling, the degree of clonotype sharing among donors was expected to be affected by sequencing depth. Incomplete sequencing was indicated by rarefaction of sorted-subset datasets, despite the large sequencing depth. Compared with non-shared clonotypes, the clonotypes found in all four sorted-subset donors had higher generation probabilities.

TCR CDR3 regions were amplified from genomic DNA by multiplex PCR using the deep immunoSEQ assay. Extracted genomic DNA from each cell subset was spread evenly across all wells of several immunoSEQ 96-well plates, with each plate serving as a replicate. Each replicate PCR for sorted subsets received approximately 200 ng genomic DNA, equal to 28,000 or so T cell genomes. Purified libraries were measured with a Qubit 3.0 fluorometer, size-checked on a Bioanalyzer 2100, and measured again with the KAPA Library Quantification kit. Each immunoSEQ 96-well plate was sequenced on its own single-read 150-cycle Illumina NextSeq 550 flow cell. Processing in the source paper ran as follows. Because only junctional sequences without quality scores were contained in the immunoSEQ output, filtering matching that applied to full-length reads could not be performed. To assign V/J genes and CDR3, sequences were annotated using PyIR, a Python wrapper for IgBLAST v1.9, with IMGT germline references. Reads were removed for weak V/J assignments (E-value above 1e-6), missing CDR3, stop codons, out-of-frame junctions, or ambiguous translated residues. V3J clonotypes were defined by identical inferred V gene, J gene, and CDR3 amino acid sequence. Percentage overlap between repertoires was calculated by dividing the number of shared unique clonotypes by the size of the smaller repertoire. Three approaches were used to assess repertoire richness: RTK rarefaction, the Chao1 estimator, and Recon v2.1 estimates of unobserved clonotypes. OLGA was used to compute generation probabilities for all TCRbeta clonotypes that the gDNA method yielded from a handful of donors. TCRdb took over this immuneACCESS table, retaining in-frame rearrangements with V and J assigned. Such tables are incomplete; in checked studies, under half of the missing clones stem from an unresolved V gene, and the remainder is unexplained. From that table come the V and J calls and clone size; the DNA was used to work out D and trimming. Here the sample has some 1.4 million clones; more than 95% occur a single time. The top ten clones comprise more than 0.9% of the sample.

A word on this clone: Its antigen target is currently unknown. Per-base quality was not reported, and no clone a single base away is much larger than it. The same CDR3 can be traced to other DNA sequences in this sample.

The sample taken for sequencing was naive CD4+ T cells sorted from blood. In light of the paper, this sample's cell subset or site label describes: CD45RA+ positively selected. This receptor was identified in a man under 40 in good health. The rearranged segments are TRBV18 and TRBJ2-6, with 9 bases matching TRBD1. The DNA sequence follows: TGTGCCAGCTCACCAATACAGGGGGCAACTGGGGCCAACGTCCTGACTTTC. It translates as CASSPIQGATGANVLTF. With all but the CDR3 taken from the reference TRBV18 and TRBJ2-6 genes, the full variable domain is: NAGVMQNPRHLVRRRGQEARLRCSPMKGHSHVYWYRQLPEEGLKFMVYLQKENIIDESGMPKERFSAEFPKEGPSILRIQQVVRGDSAAYFCASSPIQGATGANVLTFGAGSRLTVL.